One and the same sample provided the 25 T cell receptor beta chains below, sequenced in a study of shared clonotypes between healthy human individuals. Using immunoSEQ multiplex PCR, the repertoire was profiled, and TCRdb retains in-frame clones only, with some absent. Of fewer than 650,000 clones listed, over 60% are singletons. The sample taken for sequencing was PBMCs. The receptors stem from a middle-aged woman in good health. Some clones in this sample may be carry-over from other donors' samples.

With regard to this clone: With a much larger clone just one base away, this may be a read error. The chain joins TRBV30 to TRBJ1-1; possibly TRBD1 for D (5 bases). Trimming cost V 5 bases and J 4 bases, with 14 bases left between them. Germline CDR1 and CDR2: GTSNPN and SVGIG (reference sequence). This CDR3 spans 13 amino acids. CDR3: CAWGGTGLTEAFF. CDR3 bases: TGTGCCTGGGGGGGTACAGGCCTCACTGAAGCTTTCTTT.

V gene TRBV29-1 combines with J gene TRBJ1-1; 8 bases match TRBD1. The CDR3 runs 13 residues. The J segment lost 5 bases and the V segment lost 6 bases, leaving 8 bases of the junction unmatched. The V gene's germline CDR1 is SQVTM and CDR2 ANQGSEA. The chain's CDR3 is CSVLTGDRTEAFF. The CDR3 DNA sequence: TGCAGCGTCCTGACAGGGGATAGGACTGAAGCTTTCTTT.

In regard to this clone: The same CDR3 arises from other DNA sequences in this sample as well. This chain links TRBV4-1 with TRBJ1-4, with 12 bases lining up with TRBD1. This CDR3 is 15 amino acids long. The germline CDR1 and CDR2 sequences are MGHRA and YSYEKL. Losses at the gene ends were 1 base for V and 8 bases for J; bases not matched to a gene: 2. Here the CDR3 DNA reads TGCGCCAGCAGCCAAGCCGGGACAGGGGGCGAAAAACTGTTTTTT. Protein product: CASSQAGTGGEKLFF.

This clone appeared a single time. The genes are TRBV15 and TRBJ2-2, with 11 bases fitting TRBD2. This CDR3 contains 17 residues. Germline CDR1 LNHNV, CDR2 YYDKDF (reference sequence). V lost 3 bases and J lost 4; bases outside the gene matches: 7. CDR3 nucleotide sequence: TGTGCCACCAGCAGTCCGGGACTAGCGGAATCCACCGGGGAGCTGTTTTTT. This codes for CATSSPGLAESTGELFF.

The chain has TRBV25-1 and TRBJ2-1; 7 positions match TRBD2. The CDR3 totals 17 residues. The trim removed 2 bases at V and 4 bases at J, leaving 11 bases unmatched. In germline, CDR1 is MGHDK, CDR2 SYGVNS. CDR3 protein: CASSEERAREGYNEQFF. The CDR3 nucleotides are TGTGCCAGCAGTGAAGAGCGGGCGAGGGAGGGGTACAATGAGCAGTTCTTC.

For this clone: This is likely an artifact of a read error, given a far larger clone one base away. Other DNA sequences in this sample translate to the same CDR3. The chain uses TRBV30 and TRBJ1-1; D remains ambiguous. Germline assignment: CDR1 GTSNPN and CDR2 SVGIG (reference sequence). The CDR3 is 14 amino acids. Trimming took 2 bases from V and 4 from J, leaving 14 bases between them. The CDR3 loop is CAWSISDGGTEAFF. In nucleotides, the CDR3 is TGTGCCTGGAGTATCTCGGATGGCGGCACTGAAGCTTTCTTT.

The rearrangement joins TRBV7-9 to TRBJ1-4; 7 bases are shared with TRBD1. V shed 5 bases, J shed 4 bases, and the junction held 7 bases outside the gene matches. The CDR3 spans 15 residues. Germline loops: CDR1 SEHNR, CDR2 FQNEAQ (reference sequence). The CDR3 DNA is TGTGCCAGCAGCCTCGGGACAGCGGATAATGAAAAACTGTTTTTT. It is translated as CASSLGTADNEKLFF.

About this clone: One base separates it from a far larger clone, so it is likely a read error. Distinct nucleotide sequences in the sample also encode this CDR3. The genes are TRBV30 and TRBJ2-5; D is uncertain. V lost 3 bases and J lost 0, with 11 bases in between. The CDR3 covers 14 residues. Germline V lookup: CDR1 GTSNPN, CDR2 SVGIG (reference sequence). The CDR3 is CAWSRQIYQETQYF. The CDR3 DNA is TGTGCCTGGAGCCGGCAGATCTACCAAGAGACCCAGTACTTC. The full variable domain, its missing parts supplied by reference TRBV30 and TRBJ2-5, is SQTIHQWPATLVQPVGSPLSLECTVEGTSNPNLYWYRQAAGRGLQLLFYSVGIGQISSEVPQNLSASRPQDRQFILSSKKLLLSDSGFYLCAWSRQIYQETQYFGPGTRLLVL.

The chain carries TRBV9 and TRBJ1-5; D not resolved. Trimming pared 4 bases from V and 11 bases from J, leaving 10 bases between. This CDR3 region has 11 residues. Germline V gene data show CDR1 as SGDLS and CDR2 as YYNGEE. The CDR3, as DNA: TGTGCCAGCAGCCCCTCCCAGTCCCAGCATTTT. Translated, it gives CASSPSQSQHF. Variable domain in full (rest from reference TRBV9 and TRBJ1-5): DSGVTQTPKHLITATGQRVTLRCSPRSGDLSVYWYQQSLDQGLQFLIQYYNGEERAKGNILERFSAQQFPDLHSELNLSSLELGDSALYFCASSPSQSQHFGDGTRLSIL.

The J gene is TRBJ1-1, the V gene TRBV6-5, with D perhaps TRBD1 (6 bases). CDR3 size: 15 residues. Trimming removed 7 bases from V and 4 bases from J, with 19 bases in between. Germline V lookup: CDR1 MNHEY, CDR2 SVGAGI. This CDR3 reads CASIPTGSRSTEAFF. CDR3 nucleotide sequence: TGTGCCAGCATCCCGACAGGCTCTAGGAGCACTGAAGCTTTCTTT.

The V call is TRBV19, the J call TRBJ2-7; D is perhaps TRBD1 or TRBD2 (5 bases each). V dropped 5 bases and J dropped 2 bases, with 19 bases sitting between them. The CDR3 is made up of 16 amino acids. Per the germline V gene, CDR1 is LNHDA and CDR2 is SQIVND (reference sequence). The CDR3 DNA reads as TGTGCCAGTAGTTTCGGACGGGGCCAACGAGCCTACGAGCAGTACTTC. Amino acids: CASSFGRGQRAYEQYF.

This clone was seen just once. A much larger clonotype is one base distant, so this may be a read error. Since the CDR3 does not end with the conserved phenylalanine or tryptophan, this likely comes from a read error. The V call is TRBV28, the J call TRBJ1-1; 7 nucleotides align to TRBD1. The trim removed 7 bases at V and 3 bases at J, leaving 8 bases unmatched. The CDR3 is 14 amino acids. Germline V gives CDR1 MDHEN, CDR2 SYDVKM. The CDR3 nucleotides are TGTGCCAGCAAACCGGGACAGCCTTACACTGAAGCTTTCTCT. Translated, it gives CASKPGQPYTEAFS.

The V and J genes are TRBV18 and TRBJ2-1; D possibly corresponds to TRBD1 (7 bases). The CDR3 loop spans 15 amino acids. V lost 3 bases to trimming and J lost 5 bases, with 14 bases between them. Germline CDR1 KGHSH, CDR2 LQKENI. The CDR3 spells CASSPRQGGNNEQFF. The CDR3 DNA is TGTGCCAGCTCACCTAGACAGGGAGGAAACAATGAGCAGTTCTTC.

The CDR3 DNA follows: TGTGCCTGGACTAGCGGGAGTGGGTACAATGAGCAGTTCTTC. Translation gives CAWTSGSGYNEQFF. The chain combines TRBV30 with TRBJ2-1, with 10 nucleotides matching TRBD2. The CDR3 spans 14 residues. J gave up 4 bases and V 4 bases, and 4 bases lay outside the gene matches. CDR1 is GTSNPN and CDR2 is SVGIG in the germline V gene (reference sequence).

With regard to this clone: Other DNA sequences of this sample code for an identical CDR3. The genes are TRBV5-6 and TRBJ1-3; 10 nucleotides align to TRBD1. The ends lost 5 bases at V and 2 bases at J; junction bases unmatched: 4. The germline V gene encodes CDR1 SGHDT and CDR2 YYEEEE. The length of the CDR3 is 15 residues. CDR3 nucleotide sequence: TGTGCCAGCAGTCCGACAGGGGGCACTGGAAACACCATATATTTT. Amino acids: CASSPTGGTGNTIYF.

This clone was seen more than once but under ten times. The chain has TRBV4-2 and TRBJ2-1, with D perhaps given as TRBD1 or TRBD2 (5 bases each). CDR1 is LGHNA and CDR2 is YNFKEQ in the germline V gene. The CDR3 extends over 15 amino acids. V lost 3 bases to trimming and J lost 5 bases, with 14 bases between them. The CDR3 spells CASSHHRGVNNEQFF. CDR3 bases: TGTGCCAGCAGCCACCACCGAGGGGTAAACAATGAGCAGTTCTTC.

The J gene is TRBJ1-1, the V gene TRBV6-5; weak D call: TRBD1 (5 bases). The CDR3 contains 15 residues. The germline CDR1 and CDR2 sequences are MNHEY and SVGAGI. V was pared by 0 bases and J by 2 bases, with 10 bases between. In DNA, the CDR3 is TGTGCCAGCAGTTACTCGCGTTGGGGCAACACTGAAGCTTTCTTT. Its protein is CASSYSRWGNTEAFF.

V is TRBV4-3 and J is TRBJ2-7, with 14 bases aligning to TRBD2. The V segment lost 4 bases and the J segment 1 base; nucleotides outside the gene matches: 6. The CDR3 sequence is 17 residues long. Germline-derived CDR1 and CDR2 are LGHNA and YSLEER. CDR3 region: CASSPRLAGGPSYEQYF. The CDR3 coding sequence is TGCGCCAGCAGCCCCCGACTAGCGGGAGGGCCGTCCTACGAGCAGTACTTC.

As for this clone: A much larger clone differs from this one at a single base, so this may be a read error. The CDR3 reads CAGSDPSGTGSYEQYF. The CDR3, as DNA: TGCGCCGGCAGTGACCCCTCCGGGACAGGGTCCTACGAGCAGTACTTC. The genes are TRBV10-2 and TRBJ2-7, with 9 bases identical to TRBD1. The CDR3 extends over 16 amino acids. CDR1 and CDR2 (germline): WSHSY, SAAADI.

The V gene is TRBV29-1, the J gene TRBJ2-2; D not certain. Germline V gene lookup returns CDR1 SQVTM and CDR2 ANQGSEA. This CDR3 has 11 residues. V was cut by 4 bases and J by 6 bases, with 6 bases left in between. CDR3 DNA sequence: TGCAGCGTTGGTGGGTCCGGGGAGCTGTTTTTT. Its translation: CSVGGSGELFF.

This chain joins TRBV7-8 and TRBJ1-4, with D perhaps matching TRBD1 (5 bases). With 5 bases removed from V and 3 bases from J, the gap between germline ends came to 16 bases. CDR3 length: 16 amino acids. The germline gives CDR1 SGHVS, CDR2 FQNEAQ. CDR3 residues: CASSPNRGVANEKLFF. The CDR3 nucleotides read TGTGCCAGCAGCCCGAATCGGGGGGTTGCTAATGAAAAACTGTTTTTT.

Concerning this clone itself: At one boundary the junction diverges from the germline segment, which might be a read error. The chain couples TRBV28 to TRBJ1-2; 8 bases match TRBD1. The CDR3 totals 15 residues. In germline, CDR1 is MDHEN, CDR2 SYDVKM. Written as DNA, the CDR3 is TGTGCCAGCAGTTTACATAACACAGGGGGATATGGCTACGCCTTC. Translation gives CASSLHNTGGYGYAF.

With regard to this clone: The same CDR3 arises from other DNA sequences in this sample as well. The gene calls are TRBV6-5 and TRBJ1-1; possible D gene TRBD1, 5 bases. The CDR3 totals 14 residues. The germline V gene has CDR1 MNHEY and CDR2 SVGAGI. V dropped 2 bases and J dropped 3 bases, with 10 bases sitting between them. The CDR3 loop is CASSYGQGHTEAFF. The CDR3 DNA reads TGTGCCAGCAGTTACGGGCAGGGCCACACTGAAGCTTTCTTT.

This clone came up a few times. The genes are TRBV4-1 and TRBJ2-7; 7 bases are shared with TRBD1. V lost 0 bases to trimming and J lost 3 bases; unmatched junction nucleotides: 5. The germline V gene encodes CDR1 MGHRA and CDR2 YSYEKL. CDR3 length equals 15 residues. The CDR3 loop is CASSQEGDSRYEQYF. In DNA, the CDR3 is TGCGCCAGCAGCCAAGAGGGGGACAGTCGCTACGAGCAGTACTTC.

The gene calls are TRBV28 and TRBJ1-1; D not resolved. The CDR3 extends over 12 amino acids. Germline CDR1 and CDR2: MDHEN and SYDVKM. With 5 bases removed from V and 14 bases from J, the gap between germline ends came to 18 bases. The CDR3: CASSAEALARFF. The CDR3, as DNA: TGTGCCAGCAGTGCCGAGGCACTGGCACGGTTCTTT.